This T cell receptor (beta chain) derives from a study of blood T cells in healthy people across ages. Overall study results and limits: The study regarded diversity estimates from one million T cells as underestimates. Nothing was known about donor CMV status, and this possibly confounded expanded clonotype changes. A strong correlation was seen between TCR beta diversity and naive T cell percentage.

A second 7 to 11 cycle PCR used barcoded and J-beta primers. TCRdb itself ran the 5' RACE reads through MiXCR, one entry per CDR3 protein. The data contain 1,500,000 or so distinct CDR3 sequences, around 55% of them singletons. V was trimmed by 7 bases and J by 5 bases, leaving 11 bases between them. This CDR3 is built from 12 residues. Germline CDR1 is MGHDK and CDR2 is SYGVNS. Points on this clonotype: Its antigen is currently unknown.

Source material: blood. This chain connects TRBV25-1 to TRBJ2-5; D may be TRBD2 (5 bases). The origin of this receptor is a man younger than 35 in good health. CDR3 region: CASNRGIETQYF. DNA of the CDR3: TGTGCCAGCAATCGAGGGATCGAGACCCAGTACTTC.